The clone carrying this TCR beta chain has a handful of counts. Relative to the germline gene, one junction end is altered; a read error may explain this. TCRdb re-analysed the PCR reads in MiXCR, keeping a single row per CDR3 protein. The sample lists thousands of distinct CDR3 sequences, 35% to 50% occurring once. Localized lung adenocarcinoma, a non-small cell lung cancer, affected the donors. This specimen belongs to a study of CD4 and CD8 cells across lung adenocarcinoma regions. The CDR3 loop spans 13 amino acids. CDR1 is SGHNT, CDR2 YENEEA, per germline. The chain employs TRBV11-3 and TRBJ2-7, with D unclear. The receptor was isolated from a female donor with lung adenocarcinoma. The CD4 and CD8 labels of this study may be unreliable. The source material was CD4+ T cells from the margin of a lung tumor. The CDR3 DNA sequence: TGTGTCAGCAGCTTAGATACTGAACGCGAGCAGTACTTC. Residues: CVSSLDTEREQYF.